Each of the 17 T cell receptor beta chains below was sequenced from the same sample in a study of molecular identifiers for immune sequencing clone quantification. TCRdb processed the PCR reads anew with MiXCR; each CDR3 protein has one entry. Here the sample spans hundreds of thousands of distinct CDR3 sequences, roughly 25% being singletons. Sequencing was done on a sample of naive CD8+ T cells from blood, with Jurkat cell RNA spiked in. Subset noted: FACS-sorted CD8+CD4-CCR7+CD45RA+ naive T cells. These receptors all stem from a human donor in good health. Some libraries in this study had Jurkat cell RNA spiked in.

The gene calls are TRBV4-1 and TRBJ2-7; the D gene is possibly TRBD1 (6 bases). Between the trimmed V and J ends, which lost 4 bases and 3 bases, there was a span of 19 bases. Germline V CDR1 and CDR2: MGHRA, YSYEKL. The CDR3 is made up of 16 amino acids. The CDR3 sequence: CASSPYRDLEFYEQYF. CDR3 in DNA: TGCGCCAGCAGCCCCTACAGGGATCTCGAGTTCTACGAGCAGTACTTC.

This clonotype was detected ten times or more. This sequence joins TRBV30 and TRBJ2-3; D remains ambiguous. The CDR3 is 12 residues long. Germline V gene lookup returns CDR1 GTSNPN and CDR2 SVGIG (reference sequence). V dropped 0 bases and J dropped 4 bases, with 5 bases sitting between them. The CDR3 loop reads CAWSVFSDTQYF. In DNA form, the CDR3 reads TGTGCCTGGAGTGTATTTTCAGATACGCAGTATTTT.

This clonotype has only one observation. The chain joins TRBV6-5 to TRBJ2-1; D might be TRBD2 (6 bases). Germline CDR1 reads MNHEY; CDR2 reads SVGAGI. This CDR3 spans 14 amino acids. The germline V and J ends were trimmed by 6 bases and 6 bases, with 15 bases remaining between them. This chain's CDR3 is CASRGTCSGNEQFF. The CDR3 DNA reads TGTGCCAGCAGAGGGACTTGCTCTGGCAATGAGCAGTTCTTC.

This sequence joins TRBV12-5 and TRBJ1-1; the match to TRBD1 covers 7 bases. CDR3 length: 15 amino acids. The V segment lost 5 bases and the J segment 3 bases; nucleotides outside the gene matches: 9. Germline-derived CDR1 and CDR2 are LGHNT and FRNRAP. The CDR3 is CASGPSRGVDTEAFF. The CDR3 bases are TGTGCTAGTGGTCCGAGCAGGGGGGTCGACACTGAAGCTTTCTTT.

The rearrangement uses TRBV19 and TRBJ2-2; 8 bases are shared with TRBD1. The CDR3 has 16 amino acids. The V segment lost 5 bases and the J segment 3 bases; nucleotides outside the gene matches: 8. CDR1 is LNHDA, CDR2 SQIVND, per germline (reference sequence). Here the CDR3 reads CASSFGTGADTGELFF. CDR3 DNA: TGTGCCAGTAGTTTCGGGACAGGAGCAGACACCGGGGAGCTGTTTTTT.

The genes are TRBV12-3 or TRBV12-4 and TRBJ1-2; D gene uncertain. V gave up 5 bases and J gave up 2 bases, with 9 bases separating them. The CDR3 covers 13 residues. CDR3 in amino acids: CASSHGPNYGYTF. The DNA of the CDR3 is TGTGCCAGCAGTCATGGACCAAACTATGGCTACACCTTC.

In this sample, this clonotype turned up a few times. The V gene is TRBV19, the J gene TRBJ2-1; D is perhaps TRBD2 (6 bases). The germline V and J ends were trimmed by 5 bases and 7 bases, with 15 bases remaining between them. CDR1 and CDR2 from the germline V gene are LNHDA and SQIVND (reference sequence). The CDR3 is made up of 14 amino acids. For the CDR3, the DNA is TGTGCCAGTAGTGACGGAGGGGAGGAGAATGAGCAGTTCTTC. Amino acid sequence: CASSDGGEENEQFF.

This clonotype showed up many times. The chain employs TRBV5-4 and TRBJ2-5, with 7 bases identical to TRBD2. Trimming cost V 0 bases and J 0 bases; bases outside gene matches: 2. The germline CDR1 and CDR2 sequences are SGHNT and YYREEE (reference sequence). The CDR3 runs to 15 residues. The CDR3 bases are TGTGCCAGCAGCTTGGAGCGGGACTACCAAGAGACCCAGTACTTC. This codes for CASSLERDYQETQYF.

This clonotype was counted ten times or more. This rearrangement joins TRBV4-1 to TRBJ2-1; the D is unclear. There are 14 residues in the CDR3. V was shortened by 5 bases and J by 4 bases, with 12 bases between the two germline ends. CDR1 MGHRA and CDR2 YSYEKL come from the germline V gene. CDR3 DNA sequence: TGCGCCAGCAGCGCAAGCACCGGATACAATGAGCAGTTCTTC. Its translation: CASSASTGYNEQFF.

The rearrangement joins TRBV19 to TRBJ2-3, with unresolved D. Trimming cost V 3 bases and J 4 bases, with 11 bases left between them. The germline V gene has CDR1 LNHDA and CDR2 SQIVND (reference sequence). The CDR3 extends over 14 amino acids. For the CDR3, the DNA is TGTGCCAGTAGTATTTACGGTTTTGCAGATACGCAGTATTTT. It yields the protein CASSIYGFADTQYF. The whole variable domain, filled in from reference TRBV19 and TRBJ2-3, reads DGGITQSPKYLFRKEGQNVTLSCEQNLNHDAMYWYRQDPGQGLRLIYYSQIVNDFQKGDIAEGYSVSREKKESFPLTVTSAQKNPTAFYLCASSIYGFADTQYFGPGTRLTVL.

This clonotype was picked up many times. The limits of the CDR3 on the DNA are not certain, so only TCRdb's listed CDR3 is given. This chain connects TRBV21-1 to TRBJ1-5; no DNA check was done on the table's D call, TRBD1. TRBV21-1 is deemed a pseudogene. The CDR3 is 17 residues long, ends included. The CDR3 region is CASSKVGPGIGNQPQHF.

This clonotype was seen only a few times. The chain recombines TRBV7-6 with TRBJ1-6; possible D gene TRBD1, 5 bases. The germline V gene has CDR1 SGHVS and CDR2 FNYEAQ. V lost 1 base to trimming and J lost 6 bases, with 19 bases between them. The CDR3 length is 18 residues. This CDR3 is CASSLVSGGVGANSPLHF. The CDR3 region has the DNA TGTGCCAGCAGCTTAGTGTCCGGGGGTGTAGGGGCTAATTCACCCCTCCACTTT. Complete variable domain (other parts from reference TRBV7-6 and TRBJ1-6): GAGVSQSPRYKVTKRGQDVALRCDPISGHVSLYWYRQALGQGPEFLTYFNYEAQQDKSGLPNDRFSAERPEGSISTLTIQRTEQRDSAMYRCASSLVSGGVGANSPLHFGNGTRLTVT.

V is TRBV19 and J is TRBJ2-1; D could derive from TRBD1 or TRBD2 (6 bases each). The CDR3 covers 16 residues. From germline, CDR1 is LNHDA and CDR2 SQIVND (reference sequence). V gave up 5 bases and J gave up 7 bases, with 21 bases separating them. CDR3 amino acids: CASSVGGGSGLNEQFF. For the CDR3, the DNA is TGTGCCAGTAGTGTCGGAGGGGGTTCTGGGTTGAATGAGCAGTTCTTC.

The chain couples TRBV10-2 to TRBJ1-4; 11 bases fit TRBD1. The CDR3 is made up of 17 amino acids. The J segment lost 3 bases and the V segment lost 2 bases, leaving 5 bases of the junction unmatched. CDR1 and CDR2 (germline): WSHSY, SAAADI. The CDR3, as DNA: TGCGCCAGCAGTGAGCTGGGGGACAGGGGGGCTAATGAAAAACTGTTTTTT. Amino acid sequence: CASSELGDRGANEKLFF.

For this clonotype: One end of the junction does not line up with germline, which may come from a read error. The J gene is TRBJ2-5, the V gene TRBV9; maybe TRBD2 (6 bases). Germline V gene lookup returns CDR1 SGDLS and CDR2 YYNGEE. This CDR3 is built from 14 residues. Here the CDR3 DNA reads TGTGCCAGCACCCCAGAGGGGCGGGACGCGCCCCCGTCCTTC. This sequence encodes CASTPEGRDAPPSF. Drawing the rest from reference TRBV9 and TRBJ2-5, the complete variable domain is DSGVTQTPKHLITATGQRVTLRCSPRSGDLSVYWYQQSLDQGLQFLIQYYNGEERAKGNILERFSAQQFPDLHSELNLSSLELGDSALYFCASTPEGRDAPPSFGPGTRLLVL.

There are a few counts of this clonotype. V gene TRBV11-3 combines with J gene TRBJ2-3; D may be TRBD1 (5 bases). Deletions cut 0 bases from V and 1 base from J, with 11 bases between. The CDR3 loop spans 16 amino acids. Germline V gives CDR1 SGHNT, CDR2 YENEEA. CDR3 sequence reads: CASSLDPKGGTDTQYF. Here the CDR3 DNA reads TGTGCCAGCAGCTTAGATCCGAAAGGGGGCACAGATACGCAGTATTTT.

The rearrangement uses TRBV11-2 and TRBJ2-5, with unresolved D. Germline V gives CDR1 SGHAT, CDR2 FQNNGV. CDR3 length equals 14 residues. V dropped 2 bases and J dropped 2 bases, with 9 bases sitting between them. The CDR3 nucleotides read TGTGCCAGCAGCTTAATTCGCAGACAAGAGACCCAGTACTTC. Amino acid sequence: CASSLIRRQETQYF.